This T cell receptor (beta chain) stems from a study of blood T cell repertoires in COVID-19. For the study at large: The samples span acute and convalescent COVID-19 from the United States, Italy and Spain. In each case, the material was cDNA or gDNA derived from T cells, B-cell-depleted T cells, or PBMCs.

CDR3 length: 13 residues. The trim removed 4 bases at V and 5 bases at J, leaving 2 bases unmatched. The germline CDR1 and CDR2 sequences are SGHRS and YFSETQ. Data came from immunoSEQ multiplex PCR; TCRdb stores just in-frame clones and leaves some out. The sample shows under 50,000 clones, 69% of them seen only once. The clonotype was recovered from a man older than 75 with acute or convalescent COVID-19. The rearrangement links TRBV5-1 to TRBJ2-3, with 9 bases lining up with TRBD1. Specimen: peripheral blood. The CDR3 nucleotides read TGCGCCAGCAGCGAGGACAGGGGAGATACGCAGTATTTT. Amino acid sequence: CASSEDRGDTQYF.